The 24 T cell receptor beta chains below all came from one sample that was sequenced in a study of CXCR3-negative and CXCR3-positive naive CD8 T cells. General study points: The study found more hydrophobic TRB CDR3s in CXCR3-positive naive cells than in CXCR3-negative naive cells.

The authors prepared UMI-labeled TRB cDNA libraries by 5' RACE. TCRdb re-called the 5' RACE reads; one entry per CDR3 protein, DNA not given. The sample table includes tens of thousands of distinct CDR3 sequences. These receptors have no identified antigens. The sequenced material came from naive CXCR3+ CD8+ T cells from blood. This sample's subset: CD45RO-CCR7+CD27+CD95- naive CD8+ T cells expressing CXCR3 (TNR3+). These receptors were collected from a human donor in good health. Some clones in this sample may be carry-over from other donors' samples.

J is TRBJ2-7 and V is TRBV11-2; TCRdb's assignment of TRBD1 cannot be checked, as there is no DNA. CDR3 length equals 13 residues. Looked up from germline, CDR1 is SGHAT and CDR2 is FQNNGV. Here the CDR3 reads CASSLETGYEQYF.

The CDR3: CSVESFYTGELFF. The chain is built from TRBV29-1 and TRBJ2-2. This CDR3 has 13 residues. The germline CDR1 and CDR2 sequences are SQVTM and ANQGSEA.

This sequence joins TRBV4-1 and TRBJ2-3; TCRdb outputs TRBD1, but without DNA this stays unchecked. The CDR3 is 14 amino acids. CDR1 MGHRA and CDR2 YSYEKL come from the germline V gene. CDR3 region: CASSQEGGTDTQYF.

CDR3: CASSLDYSYEQYF. This rearrangement joins TRBV5-1 to TRBJ2-7. CDR1 and CDR2 from the germline V gene are SGHRS and YFSETQ. The CDR3 extends over 13 amino acids.

The J gene is TRBJ2-6, the V gene TRBV28; the D call of TRBD2 rests on TCRdb alone, since no DNA is present to check it. The germline V gene encodes CDR1 MDHEN and CDR2 SYDVKM. The CDR3 is 16 amino acids. The CDR3 reads CASRISGGPGANVLTF.

The chain joins TRBV10-3 to TRBJ2-7. The CDR3 extends over 16 amino acids. Germline CDR1 is ENHRY and CDR2 is SYGVKD. CDR3 residues: CAISESGPASSYEQYF.

J is TRBJ1-2 and V is TRBV7-9; no DNA is available, so the TRBD1 call from TCRdb remains unchecked. CDR1 SEHNR and CDR2 FQNEAQ come from the germline V gene (reference sequence). This CDR3 is 13 amino acids long. The CDR3 protein is CASSNRIQDGYTF.

The chain has TRBV20-1 and TRBJ1-4. Germline loops: CDR1 DFQATT, CDR2 SNEGSKA (reference sequence). The CDR3 loop spans 15 amino acids. The chain's CDR3 is CSARDLGILAEKLFF.

The gene calls are TRBV7-9 and TRBJ2-2; TCRdb's D call, TRBD1, is unchecked because there is no DNA. Germline loops: CDR1 SEHNR, CDR2 FQNEAQ (reference sequence). The CDR3 is made up of 17 amino acids. CDR3 in amino acids: CASSLAMGEWFTGELFF.

This sequence joins TRBV12-3 or TRBV12-4 and TRBJ2-7. The CDR3 sequence is 13 residues long. This chain's CDR3 is CASTDGISYEQYF.

The chain employs TRBV12-3 or TRBV12-4 and TRBJ1-2; there is no DNA to check the TCRdb D call of TRBD1. The CDR3 is 13 amino acids. The CDR3 region is CASSPGTGNGYTF.

V usage is TRBV28 and J usage is TRBJ2-4; as DNA is missing, the TRBD2 call by TCRdb cannot be tested. The CDR3 extends over 14 amino acids. Germline V gene sequence: CDR1 MDHEN, CDR2 SYDVKM. The CDR3 sequence is CAISTPRGSGIQYF.

The gene calls are TRBV11-2 and TRBJ2-1; with no DNA, the TCRdb D assignment of TRBD2 cannot be verified. CDR1 and CDR2 from the germline V gene are SGHAT and FQNNGV. The CDR3 sequence is 17 residues long. Here the CDR3 reads CASSLTSGGYTYNEQFF.

V usage is TRBV3-1 and J usage is TRBJ2-1; TCRdb's D call, TRBD2, is unchecked because there is no DNA. Germline V gene lookup returns CDR1 LGHDT and CDR2 YNNKEL (reference sequence). This CDR3 region has 17 residues. The CDR3: CASSPSTREGLLNEQFF.

The chain is built from TRBV4-1 and TRBJ2-1; the D call from TCRdb, TRBD1, cannot be confirmed without DNA. Germline V lookup: CDR1 MGHRA, CDR2 YSYEKL. The CDR3 loop spans 14 amino acids. The CDR3 sequence is CASSQGPRDNEQFF.

The genes are TRBV29-1 and TRBJ2-2; TCRdb selects TRBD1, and the lack of DNA leaves this call unchecked. The CDR3 length is 13 residues. The germline V gene encodes CDR1 SQVTM and CDR2 ANQGSEA. The CDR3 spells CSVGQLNTGELFF.

The gene calls are TRBV6-2 or TRBV6-3 and TRBJ1-6. Germline lookup yields CDR1 MNHEY and CDR2 SVGEGT. The CDR3 extends over 17 amino acids. The CDR3 sequence: CASSYGSSYYYNSPLHF.

The chain links TRBV27 to TRBJ2-2; TCRdb's D gene call, TRBD1, goes unchecked for lack of DNA. The CDR3 contains 15 residues. CDR1 and CDR2 from the germline V gene are MNHEY and SMNVEV (reference sequence). The CDR3 sequence: CASSSRQGHTGELFF.

The CDR3: CASSLTDRGPDYGYTF. The V gene is TRBV12-3 or TRBV12-4, the J gene TRBJ1-2; TCRdb's D call of TRBD1 is untestable without DNA. CDR3 length equals 16 residues.

This clonotype is deemed medium-sized by its frequency. The rearrangement links TRBV4-1 to TRBJ2-1; TCRdb proposes TRBD2, but this gene call is untestable without DNA. The CDR3 loop spans 17 amino acids. Germline CDR1 is MGHRA and CDR2 is YSYEKL. CDR3 sequence reads: CASSRSDTSGEYNEQFF.

This chain connects TRBV9 to TRBJ2-1; without DNA, the TCRdb call of TRBD2 cannot be checked. CDR3 size: 16 residues. Germline V gene sequence: CDR1 SGDLS, CDR2 YYNGEE. This CDR3 reads CASSLGPEVGDNEQFF.

The chain links TRBV23-1 to TRBJ2-7; the D gene TCRdb calls, TRBD1, cannot be checked with no DNA. TRBV23-1 has ORF status, its function being uncertain. The CDR3 consists of 19 residues. Here the CDR3 reads CASSHDNGGETQGTYEQYF.

The rearrangement joins TRBV29-1 to TRBJ1-2. Germline lookup yields CDR1 SQVTM and CDR2 ANQGSEA. The CDR3 is 13 amino acids. The CDR3 here is CSVPDQLNYGYTF.

The chain links TRBV11-3 to TRBJ2-7. The CDR3 consists of 13 residues. Germline CDR1 and CDR2: SGHNT and YENEEA. CDR3 amino acids: CASSFQLSYEQYF.